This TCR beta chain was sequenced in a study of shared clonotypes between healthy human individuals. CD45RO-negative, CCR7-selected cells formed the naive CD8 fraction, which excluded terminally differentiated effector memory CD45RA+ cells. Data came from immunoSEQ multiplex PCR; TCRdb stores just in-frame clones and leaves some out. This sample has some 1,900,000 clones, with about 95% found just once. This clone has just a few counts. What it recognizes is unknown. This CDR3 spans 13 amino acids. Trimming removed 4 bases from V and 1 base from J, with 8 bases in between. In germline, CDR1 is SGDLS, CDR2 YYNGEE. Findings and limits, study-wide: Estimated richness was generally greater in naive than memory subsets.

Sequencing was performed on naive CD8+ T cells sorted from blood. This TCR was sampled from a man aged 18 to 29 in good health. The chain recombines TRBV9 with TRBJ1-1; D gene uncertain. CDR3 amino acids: CASSPRGNTEAFF. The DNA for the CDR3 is TGTGCCAGCAGCCCCCGGGGGAACACTGAAGCTTTCTTT.